The 32 T cell receptor beta chains listed next were all sequenced from one sample in a study of control samples from healthy donors and cancer patients. Sequenced by immunoSEQ multiplex PCR; TCRdb stores in-frame clones only, minus some. The sample has 250,000 to 300,000 clones; over 75% are singletons. The specimen sequenced was PBMCs. Receptor source: a woman in her fifties or sixties with lung cancer.

This chain links TRBV2 with TRBJ1-6; D may be TRBD1 (5 bases). V shed 9 bases and J shed 0 bases, with 18 bases lying between them. Per germline, CDR1 SNHLY and CDR2 FYNNEI. This CDR3 is 17 amino acids long. In DNA form, the CDR3 reads TGTGCCAGTAGAGGGATGGACACGAGCTCCTATAATTCACCCCTCCACTTT. Translation gives CASRGMDTSSYNSPLHF.

This sequence joins TRBV28 and TRBJ1-3; 8 bases line up with TRBD1. In germline, CDR1 is MDHEN, CDR2 SYDVKM. The CDR3 runs to 17 residues. V trimming: 8 bases; J trimming: 1 base; junction bases outside the gene matches: 13. CDR3 in DNA: TGTGCCAGCGGAACAGGGGGAGTTCGAGTGTCTGGAAACACCATATATTTT. Protein: CASGTGGVRVSGNTIYF.

This clone occurred a few times. V gene TRBV1 combines with J gene TRBJ2-1. TRBV1 is labeled a pseudogene. The CDR3 loop spans 15 amino acids. This CDR3 reads CTSLTRGRQPNEQFF. The CDR3 DNA reads TGCACCAGTCTTACTCGCGGACGCCAGCCAAATGAGCAGTTCTTC.

The chain uses TRBV5-1 and TRBJ2-2, with 11 bases matching TRBD2. Germline-derived CDR1 and CDR2 are SGHRS and YFSETQ. J was trimmed by 7 bases and V by 4 bases; bases with no gene match: 9. This CDR3 is 16 amino acids long. As DNA, the CDR3 is TGCGCCAGCAGCCCTACTAGCGGGAGAATCGTCGGGGAGCTGTTTTTT. This sequence encodes CASSPTSGRIVGELFF. Filled out from reference TRBV5-1 and TRBJ2-2, the complete variable domain reads KAGVTQTPRYLIKTRGQQVTLSCSPISGHRSVSWYQQTPGQGLQFLFEYFSETQRNKGNFPGRFSGRQFSNSRSEMNVSTLELGDSALYLCASSPTSGRIVGELFFGEGSRLTVL.

V gene TRBV20-1 combines with J gene TRBJ2-3; no clear D gene. Trimming cost V 3 bases and J 4 bases, with 5 bases left between them. CDR1 and CDR2 from the germline V gene are DFQATT and SNEGSKA (reference sequence). The CDR3 is 11 amino acids. The CDR3 region is CSASYADTQYF. As DNA, the CDR3 is TGCAGTGCTAGCTACGCAGATACGCAGTATTTT.

The rearrangement links TRBV6-6 to TRBJ1-5; D not certain. Germline CDR1 MNHNY, CDR2 SVGAGI (reference sequence). CDR3 size: 13 residues. V lost 2 bases and J lost 5, with 7 bases in between. CDR3 nucleotides: TGTGCCAGCAGTTACGCCGGGGATCAGCCCCAGCATTTT. Amino acid sequence: CASSYAGDQPQHF.

The chain uses TRBV19 and TRBJ1-5, with 9 bases aligning to TRBD1. CDR3 length equals 14 residues. V lost 5 bases, J lost 6 bases, and 5 bases stayed unmatched. Germline CDR1 and CDR2: LNHDA and SQIVND (reference sequence). CDR3 DNA sequence: TGTGCCAGTAGTTTACAGGGGGCGAGTCAGCCCCAGCATTTT. It translates to CASSLQGASQPQHF.

V is TRBV19 and J is TRBJ2-6; D not certain. The germline CDR1 and CDR2 sequences are LNHDA and SQIVND (reference sequence). With 4 bases removed from V and 2 bases from J, the gap between germline ends came to 3 bases. The CDR3 is 13 residues long. This CDR3 is CASSTTGANVLTF. CDR3 coding DNA: TGTGCCAGTAGTACCACTGGGGCCAACGTCCTGACTTTC.

This sequence joins TRBV25-1 and TRBJ1-6; D is ambiguous. This CDR3 is 14 amino acids long. Germline V CDR1 and CDR2: MGHDK, SYGVNS. The ends were cut back, 3 bases at V and 6 bases at J, with 9 bases in the middle. DNA of the CDR3: TGTGCCAGCAGTGACAAGGTCCCTAATTCACCCCTCCACTTT. Translation: CASSDKVPNSPLHF.

CDR3 DNA sequence: TGTGCCAGCAGCCAAGGGGGACAGTTTAATGAAAAACTGTTTTTT. Translation gives CASSQGGQFNEKLFF. The chain couples TRBV3-1 (or the pseudogene TRBV3-2) to TRBJ1-4; 7 bases are shared with TRBD1. Trimming cost V 1 base and J 4 bases; bases outside gene matches: 3. The CDR3 is 15 amino acids. From germline, CDR1 is LGHDT and CDR2 YNNKEL (reference sequence).

As concerns this clone: Other DNA sequences in the same sample also yield this CDR3. The chain links TRBV6-1 to TRBJ2-7, with TRBD1 matching 8 bases. Germline values: CDR1 MNHNS, CDR2 SASEGT. Losses at the gene ends were 3 bases for V and 3 bases for J; bases not matched to a gene: 1. The CDR3 runs 13 residues. The CDR3 region is CASSETGVYEQYF. The CDR3 DNA reads TGTGCCAGCAGTGAGACAGGGGTCTACGAGCAGTACTTC.

A note on this clone: An end of the junction differs from the germline gene, which may be a read error. The chain recombines TRBV20-1 with TRBJ2-7; TRBD1 or TRBD2 may be the D gene (5 bases each). The CDR3 sequence is 11 residues long. CDR1 and CDR2 (germline): DFQATT, SNEGSKA (reference sequence). CDR3 region: CSGRVQGVQYF. The CDR3 region has the DNA TGCAGTGGTAGAGTCCAGGGAGTGCAGTACTTC.

V usage is TRBV28 and J usage is TRBJ2-1; possible D gene TRBD1, 5 bases. There are 12 residues in the CDR3. The germline V gene encodes CDR1 MDHEN and CDR2 SYDVKM. Trimming stripped 5 bases from V and 10 bases from J, with 12 bases between. CDR3 residues: CASSPPRTEQFF. CDR3 nucleotide sequence: TGTGCCAGCAGTCCCCCCCGGACAGAGCAGTTCTTC.

The chain carries TRBV6-5 and TRBJ1-2, with no clear D. V lost 6 bases and J 8 bases, leaving 16 bases between the germline ends. This CDR3 contains 13 residues. CDR1 is MNHEY and CDR2 is SVGAGI in the germline V gene. As DNA, the CDR3 is TGTGCCAGCAGCCGGACCGCCCGAGAGGGCTACACCTTC. Residues: CASSRTAREGYTF.

V is TRBV27 and J is TRBJ1-2, with 9 bases identical to TRBD1. This CDR3 comprises 15 residues. V gave up 2 bases and J gave up 4 bases; unmatched junction bases: 5. The germline CDR1 and CDR2 sequences are MNHEY and SMNVEV (reference sequence). CDR3 loop: CASSLRGQGIYGYTF. The CDR3 nucleotides are TGTGCCAGCAGTTTAAGGGGACAGGGTATCTATGGCTACACCTTC.

CDR3: CASSSRAWRGPESKDEQFF. The CDR3 DNA reads as TGTGCCAGCAGCTCCCGGGCCTGGCGGGGGCCAGAATCCAAGGATGAGCAGTTCTTC. V is TRBV11-2 and J is TRBJ2-1, with a weak D call TRBD2 (7 bases). Trimming removed 4 bases from V and 8 bases from J, with 30 bases in between. The CDR3 totals 19 residues. Germline CDR1 and CDR2: SGHAT and FQNNGV.

As for this clone: A much more abundant neighbour one base away suggests this may be a read error. The same CDR3 is also encoded by other DNA sequences in this sample. This rearrangement joins TRBV7-9 to TRBJ2-7; D tentatively fits TRBD1 or TRBD2 (5 bases each). V was trimmed by 0 bases and J by 3 bases, leaving 9 bases between them. This CDR3 contains 14 residues. Germline V CDR1 and CDR2: SEHNR, FQNEAQ (reference sequence). The CDR3, as DNA: TGTGCCAGCAGCTTAGCGGGGGTACACTACGAGCAGTACTTC. Translation: CASSLAGVHYEQYF.

The chain links TRBV6-6 to TRBJ1-2, with TRBD1 identical over 10 bases. In germline, CDR1 is MNHNY, CDR2 SVGAGI (reference sequence). CDR3 length equals 16 residues. The V segment lost 4 bases and the J segment 5 bases; nucleotides outside the gene matches: 10. The CDR3 nucleotides are TGTGCCAGCAGTTCTGGGGACAGGGGCTCAAAATATGGCTACACCTTC. Protein sequence: CASSSGDRGSKYGYTF.

This chain connects TRBV18 to TRBJ1-1, with D maybe TRBD1 (6 bases). This CDR3 spans 16 amino acids. V was cut by 2 bases and J by 4 bases, with 17 bases left in between. The germline V gene encodes CDR1 KGHSH and CDR2 LQKENI. The DNA of the CDR3 is TGTGCCAGCTCACCAGGTCTAACAGGGAGGATCACTGAAGCTTTCTTT. As protein: CASSPGLTGRITEAFF.

V usage is TRBV10-3 and J usage is TRBJ1-1; TRBD1 is a possible D gene (6 bases). The CDR3 has 12 residues. Trimming shortened V by 10 bases and J by 2 bases, and 11 bases separated the two germline ends. CDR1 and CDR2 from the germline V gene are ENHRY and SYGVKD. In DNA, the CDR3 is TGTGCCACTCGGGACACCAACACTGAAGCTTTCTTT. Amino acid sequence: CATRDTNTEAFF.

V is TRBV28 and J is TRBJ2-5, with unresolved D. Germline CDR1 MDHEN, CDR2 SYDVKM. V lost 5 bases and J lost 5, with 15 bases in between. This CDR3 spans 14 amino acids. CDR3 sequence: CASSPAQSSETQYF. As DNA, the CDR3 is TGTGCCAGCAGTCCCGCCCAAAGCTCCGAGACCCAGTACTTC.

The chain combines TRBV29-1 with TRBJ2-1, with a possible D match to TRBD2 (6 bases). Germline CDR1 reads SQVTM; CDR2 reads ANQGSEA. V dropped 6 bases and J dropped 2 bases, with 11 bases sitting between them. The CDR3 has 13 amino acids. The DNA of the CDR3 is TGCAGCGTGCTTAGCGGCCCCTACAATGAGCAGTTCTTC. This codes for CSVLSGPYNEQFF.

The CDR3 sequence is CAISAGGYGYTF. The CDR3 bases are TGTGCCATCAGTGCGGGGGGCTATGGCTACACCTTC. This chain links TRBV10-3 with TRBJ1-2, with a weak D call TRBD1 (5 bases). The germline V and J ends were trimmed by 4 bases and 4 bases, with 7 bases remaining between them. The CDR3 is 12 amino acids. The germline V gene encodes CDR1 ENHRY and CDR2 SYGVKD.

The rearrangement links TRBV5-1 to TRBJ1-4; 7 bases agree with TRBD1. Germline V CDR1 and CDR2: SGHRS, YFSETQ. The J segment lost 7 bases and the V segment lost 1 base, leaving 4 bases of the junction unmatched. CDR3 length: 14 residues. Written as DNA, the CDR3 is TGCGCCAGCAGCTTGCAGGGGGTGGCTGAAAAACTGTTTTTT. It translates to CASSLQGVAEKLFF.

This CDR3 is CSASRTSGGANEQFF. CDR3 bases: TGCAGTGCTAGTAGAACTAGCGGGGGGGCCAATGAGCAGTTCTTC. This chain connects TRBV20-1 to TRBJ2-1, with 13 bases fitting TRBD2. This CDR3 spans 15 amino acids. Germline V gene sequence: CDR1 DFQATT, CDR2 SNEGSKA (reference sequence). J gave up 6 bases and V 3 bases, and 5 bases lay outside the gene matches.

The CDR3 loop is CATSDLGTNSPNTGELFF. The CDR3 nucleotides read TGTGCCACCAGTGATTTGGGGACTAACTCTCCGAACACCGGGGAGCTGTTTTTT. The gene calls are TRBV24-1 and TRBJ2-2, with TRBD2 matching over 7 bases. This CDR3 contains 18 residues. Looked up from germline, CDR1 is KGHDR and CDR2 is SFDVKD. V gave up 0 bases and J gave up 0 bases; unmatched junction bases: 6.

The chain employs TRBV2 and TRBJ1-5, with 8 positions matching TRBD1. This CDR3 region has 14 residues. The junction had 1 base not matched to a gene; V was cut back by 2 bases and J by 4 bases. Germline CDR1 is SNHLY and CDR2 is FYNNEI. The CDR3 DNA reads TGTGCCAGCAGTGAACAGGGGGCTAATCAGCCCCAGCATTTT. Encoded protein: CASSEQGANQPQHF.

The chain is built from TRBV5-5 and TRBJ2-7; no clear D gene. The germline CDR1 and CDR2 sequences are SGHKS and YYEKEE (reference sequence). The V end was cut by 0 bases, the J end by 6 bases, with 16 bases between. The CDR3 is made up of 15 amino acids. CDR3 DNA sequence: TGTGCCAGCAGCTTGGGTCAGGTGACCCTTGGCGAGCAGTACTTC. Its protein product is CASSLGQVTLGEQYF.

CDR3 loop: CASSPGQGENTEAFF. The CDR3 bases are TGTGCCAGCAGCCCCGGACAGGGGGAAAACACTGAAGCTTTCTTT. V is TRBV11-3 and J is TRBJ1-1, with TRBD1 identical over 10 bases. CDR3 size: 15 residues. The V gene's germline CDR1 is SGHNT and CDR2 YENEEA. V trimming: 5 bases; J trimming: 2 bases; junction bases outside the gene matches: 5.

This chain links TRBV7-9 with TRBJ2-5; 7 bases map to TRBD2. Germline loops: CDR1 SEHNR, CDR2 FQNEAQ (reference sequence). The CDR3 sequence is 14 residues long. J was trimmed by 7 bases and V by 3 bases; bases with no gene match: 8. CDR3 coding DNA: TGTGCCAGCAGCTTTGACGCCGCGGGAGTGACCCAGTACTTC. It translates to CASSFDAAGVTQYF.

This clone was seen more than once but under ten times. V gene TRBV28 combines with J gene TRBJ1-5; D remains ambiguous. The CDR3 consists of 14 residues. Germline-derived CDR1 and CDR2 are MDHEN and SYDVKM. The V end lost 6 bases, the J end lost 3 bases, and 12 bases lay between the germline ends. The chain's CDR3 is CASRRGGTNQPQHF. CDR3 sequence (DNA): TGTGCCAGCAGGCGTGGAGGAACCAATCAGCCCCAGCATTTT.

The gene calls are TRBV5-8 and TRBJ1-4; D remains ambiguous. Germline assignment: CDR1 SGHTS and CDR2 YDEGEE. V was clipped by 4 bases and J by 6 bases, with 13 bases between them. This CDR3 is built from 14 residues. The CDR3 spells CASSERNAYEKLFF. CDR3 coding DNA: TGTGCCAGCAGCGAAAGGAACGCTTATGAAAAACTGTTTTTT.